These 12 T cell receptor beta chains were all obtained from the same sample, sequenced in a study of blood T cell repertoires in COVID-19 (TCRdb year 2020). Library generation was performed with the immunoSEQ multiplex PCR assay. TCRdb obtained this table from immuneACCESS and retained in-frame rearrangements with V and J assigned. These tables miss some clones; where compared with another copy, unresolved V genes account for less than half of the shortfall, and the remainder is unexplained. The sample has a few hundred thousand clones on record, 80% to 90% of them singletons. The ten largest make up about 2% of the sample. Sequenced material: PBMCs or T cells enriched from blood (not recorded which). These receptors were obtained from a man aged 30 to 45 who had recovered from COVID-19.

The chain is built from TRBV14 and TRBJ1-1; D is ambiguous. V shed 0 bases and J shed 3 bases, with 11 bases lying between them. CDR3 length: 15 amino acids. Germline CDR1 SGHDN, CDR2 FVKESK. CDR3 DNA: TGTGCCAGCAGCCAAGATTTGTGGAGGGACACTGAAGCTTTCTTT. It encodes CASSQDLWRDTEAFF.

The CDR3 region is CASSHGAERYNEQFF. The CDR3 nucleotides are TGTGCCAGCAGCCATGGGGCGGAGCGATACAATGAGCAGTTCTTC. The chain links TRBV7-3 to TRBJ2-1, with D possibly TRBD1 on 5 matching bases. The V gene's germline CDR1 is SGHTA and CDR2 FQGTGA. V gave up 5 bases and J gave up 4 bases, with 15 bases separating them. The CDR3 runs to 15 residues.

The V and J genes are TRBV2 and TRBJ1-3; TRBD1 might be the D (5 bases). The V end lost 2 bases, the J end lost 4 bases, and 15 bases lay between the germline ends. Germline values: CDR1 SNHLY, CDR2 FYNNEI. This CDR3 spans 16 amino acids. CDR3: CASSESPGSSGNTIYF. In DNA form, the CDR3 reads TGTGCCAGCAGTGAAAGTCCAGGGTCTTCAGGAAACACCATATATTTT.

The gene calls are TRBV27 and TRBJ1-4; D might be TRBD1 (6 bases). The CDR3 is 15 amino acids. The V end lost 7 bases, the J end lost 7 bases, and 19 bases lay between the germline ends. Germline V gene data show CDR1 as MNHEY and CDR2 as SMNVEV (reference sequence). CDR3 sequence (DNA): TGTGCCAGCACCCCGTTTTGGGGGCTGGGTGAAAAACTGTTTTTT. This translates into CASTPFWGLGEKLFF.

The chain recombines TRBV7-8 with TRBJ2-7, with D possibly matching TRBD1 (5 bases). This CDR3 has 14 residues. CDR1 SGHVS and CDR2 FQNEAQ come from the germline V gene. Trimming shortened V by 3 bases and J by 3 bases, and 12 bases separated the two germline ends. The CDR3 region is CASSLTVQGYEQYF. In nucleotides, the CDR3 is TGTGCCAGCAGCTTGACAGTCCAGGGCTACGAGCAGTACTTC.

The chain joins TRBV6-1 to TRBJ2-5, with D maybe TRBD2 (5 bases). CDR3 length: 13 residues. Germline CDR1 MNHNS, CDR2 SASEGT. V was trimmed by 2 bases and J by 5 bases, leaving 9 bases between them. As DNA, the CDR3 is TGTGCCAGCAGTGAAATGCCGGGGGAGACCCAGTACTTC. This codes for CASSEMPGETQYF.

The genes are TRBV9 and TRBJ2-3; D is undetermined. The length of the CDR3 is 13 residues. The ends were cut back, 1 base at V and 3 bases at J, with 6 bases in the middle. Germline V lookup: CDR1 SGDLS, CDR2 YYNGEE. CDR3 nucleotides: TGTGCCAGCAGCGTATCGGTAACAGATACGCAGTATTTT. As protein: CASSVSVTDTQYF.

CDR3 loop: CASSPQGENYEQYF. The CDR3 DNA follows: TGTGCCAGCAGTCCACAGGGGGAGAATTACGAGCAGTACTTC. J is TRBJ2-7 and V is TRBV6-5; TRBD1 matches 8 bases. With 5 bases clipped from V and 4 bases from J, the junction kept 7 bases outside the gene matches. This CDR3 has 14 amino acids. CDR1 MNHEY and CDR2 SVGAGI come from the germline V gene.

The chain joins TRBV9 to TRBJ2-7, with 8 bases lining up with TRBD1. Trimming took 2 bases from V and 0 from J; bases not matched to a gene: 1. From germline, CDR1 is SGDLS and CDR2 YYNGEE. The CDR3 runs to 14 residues. CDR3 bases: TGTGCCAGCAGCGTGACAGGGGCCTCCTACGAGCAGTACTTC. This codes for CASSVTGASYEQYF.

CDR3 region: CASSPPGQVYGYTF. The DNA for the CDR3 is TGTGCCAGCAGCCCCCCGGGACAGGTCTATGGCTACACCTTC. This chain joins TRBV3-1 (or the pseudogene TRBV3-2) and TRBJ1-2; the match to TRBD1 covers 8 bases. Looked up from germline, CDR1 is LGHDT and CDR2 is YNNKEL (reference sequence). V lost 4 bases to trimming and J lost 4 bases; unmatched junction nucleotides: 5. This CDR3 has 14 amino acids.

A few counts support this clone. The CDR3 loop reads CASSQGATSYQETQYF. For the CDR3, the DNA is TGTGCCAGCAGCCAAGGGGCTACTTCGTACCAAGAGACCCAGTACTTC. This sequence joins TRBV3-1 (or the pseudogene TRBV3-2) and TRBJ2-5; D is ambiguous. Per germline, CDR1 LGHDT and CDR2 YNNKEL (reference sequence). V lost 1 base and J 0 bases, leaving 12 bases between the germline ends. The CDR3 runs 16 residues.

This clone was counted a single time. The CDR3 sequence is CASSKRQGAQNTEAFF. DNA for the CDR3: TGTGCCAGCAGCAAGAGACAGGGGGCACAGAACACTGAAGCTTTCTTT. The chain has TRBV9 and TRBJ1-1, with 10 bases matching TRBD1. Trimming took 4 bases from V and 1 from J; bases not matched to a gene: 7. Germline CDR1 is SGDLS and CDR2 is YYNGEE. CDR3 length: 16 residues.